The sequence of this T cell receptor (beta chain) was determined in a study of T cells in Graves' hyperthyroidism and ophthalmopathy. General study findings and limits: Blood shared most expanded thyroid clonotypes above 0.001.

TCR beta CDR3 region amplification was performed from RNA transcripts. In the first-round RT-PCR of the TCR CDR3, the HTBI primer set was used. One entry per CDR3 protein, called by TCRdb with MiXCR from the multiplex PCR reads. The sample carries approximately 400,000 distinct CDR3 sequences, about 25% recorded once. With respect to this clonotype: Its specificity is not known.

Germline assignment: CDR1 SEHNR and CDR2 FQNEAQ (reference sequence). The CDR3 has 14 amino acids. V lost 0 bases to trimming and J lost 5 bases, with 10 bases between them. These patients, aged 18 to 65, had recently diagnosed hyperthyroidism lasting under 2 months. Diagnosis relied on clinical symptoms, serum thyroxine and TRAb, thyroid ultrasound and orbital computed tomography. The receptor's source is a middle-aged man with Graves' hyperthyroidism. The material sequenced was blood. This rearrangement joins TRBV7-9 to TRBJ1-2; D gene uncertain. The DNA of the CDR3 is TGTGCCAGCAGCTTAGCCCTCCCCCAATATGGCTACACCTTC. Its protein product is CASSLALPQYGYTF.